This T cell receptor (beta chain) was identified during a study of blood T cell repertoires in COVID-19. Measured with immunoSEQ multiplex PCR; TCRdb has only the in-frame clones, and not every one. The table has 100,000 to 150,000 clones, about four fifths seen once. The receptor's source is a woman aged 45-65 years with acute or convalescent COVID-19. The sample was peripheral blood.

Written as DNA, the CDR3 is TGTGCCAGCTCACCTCGCCAGCTCGACGGGTCGCGGGTTGATGGCTACACCTTC. Protein: CASSPRQLDGSRVDGYTF. The genes are TRBV18 and TRBJ1-2; no clear D gene. V was clipped by 3 bases and J by 6 bases, with 26 bases between them. The CDR3 contains 18 residues. The V gene's germline CDR1 is KGHSH and CDR2 LQKENI.